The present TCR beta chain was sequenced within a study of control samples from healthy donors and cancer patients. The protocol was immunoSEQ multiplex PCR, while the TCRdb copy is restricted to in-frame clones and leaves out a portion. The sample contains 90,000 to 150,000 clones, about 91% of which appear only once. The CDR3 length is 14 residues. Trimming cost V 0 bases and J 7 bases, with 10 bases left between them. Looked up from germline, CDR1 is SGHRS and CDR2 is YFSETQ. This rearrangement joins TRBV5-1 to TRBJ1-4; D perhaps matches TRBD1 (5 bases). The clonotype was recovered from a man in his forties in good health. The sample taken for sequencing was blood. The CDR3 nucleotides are TGCGCCAGCAGCTTGGGTGGGGCTGGTGAAAAACTGTTTTTT. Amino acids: CASSLGGAGEKLFF. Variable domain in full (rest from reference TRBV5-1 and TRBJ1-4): KAGVTQTPRYLIKTRGQQVTLSCSPISGHRSVSWYQQTPGQGLQFLFEYFSETQRNKGNFPGRFSGRQFSNSRSEMNVSTLELGDSALYLCASSLGGAGEKLFFGSGTQLSVL.